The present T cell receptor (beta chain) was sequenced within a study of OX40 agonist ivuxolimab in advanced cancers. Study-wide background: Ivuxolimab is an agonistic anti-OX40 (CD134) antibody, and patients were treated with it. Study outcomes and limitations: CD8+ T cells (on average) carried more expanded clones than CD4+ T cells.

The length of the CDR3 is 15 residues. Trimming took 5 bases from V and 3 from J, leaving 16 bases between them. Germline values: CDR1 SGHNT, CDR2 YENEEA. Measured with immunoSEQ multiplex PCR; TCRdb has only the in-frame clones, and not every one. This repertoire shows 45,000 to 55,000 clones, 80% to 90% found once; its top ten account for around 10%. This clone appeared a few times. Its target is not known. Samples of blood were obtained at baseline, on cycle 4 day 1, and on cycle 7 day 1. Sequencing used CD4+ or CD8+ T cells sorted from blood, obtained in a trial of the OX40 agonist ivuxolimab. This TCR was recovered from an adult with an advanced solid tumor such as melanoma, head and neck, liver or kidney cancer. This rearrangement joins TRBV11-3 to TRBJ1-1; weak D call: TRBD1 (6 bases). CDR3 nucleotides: TGTGCCAGCAGCCCCTGGGGGGGGGCAGACACTGAAGCTTTCTTT. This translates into CASSPWGGADTEAFF.